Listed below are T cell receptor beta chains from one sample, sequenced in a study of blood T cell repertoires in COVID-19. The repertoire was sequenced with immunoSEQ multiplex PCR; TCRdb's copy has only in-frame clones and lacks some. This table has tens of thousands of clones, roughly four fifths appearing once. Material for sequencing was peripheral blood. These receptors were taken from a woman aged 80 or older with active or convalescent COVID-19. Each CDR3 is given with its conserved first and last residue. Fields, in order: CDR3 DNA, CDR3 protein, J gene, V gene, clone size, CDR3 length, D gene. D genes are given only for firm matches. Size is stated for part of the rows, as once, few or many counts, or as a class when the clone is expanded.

cdr3_nt: TGTGCCAGCAGTGAAGGAGAGTTGACTGAAGCTTTCTTT; cdr3_aa: CASSEGELTEAFF; j_call: TRBJ1-1; v_call: TRBV2; clone_size: NA; cdr3_length: 13; d_call: NA
cdr3_nt: TGTGCCACCCAAAGGGACAGAAACACCGGGGAGCTGTTTTTT; cdr3_aa: CATQRDRNTGELFF; j_call: TRBJ2-2; v_call: TRBV7-3; clone_size: few; cdr3_length: 14; d_call: TRBD1
cdr3_nt: TGCGCCAGCAGCCAAGTCGCGACAGGGAGTTCACCCCTCCACTTT; cdr3_aa: CASSQVATGSSPLHF; j_call: TRBJ1-6; v_call: TRBV4-1; clone_size: NA; cdr3_length: 15; d_call: TRBD1
cdr3_nt: TGTGCCAGCAGCACCCGGACAGGGGTAGTGGGGGCTTTCTTT; cdr3_aa: CASSTRTGVVGAFF; j_call: TRBJ1-1; v_call: TRBV5-6; clone_size: NA; cdr3_length: 14; d_call: TRBD1
cdr3_nt: TGTGCCAGCAGCCCCGGGTGGGGACTCCCGGTACTAGATACGCAGTATTTT; cdr3_aa: CASSPGWGLPVLDTQYF; j_call: TRBJ2-3; v_call: TRBV5-6; clone_size: NA; cdr3_length: 17; d_call: NA
cdr3_nt: TGTGCCAGCAGTTTGGTCAGGCAAGAGACCCAGTACTTC; cdr3_aa: CASSLVRQETQYF; j_call: TRBJ2-5; v_call: TRBV12-3/TRBV12-4; clone_size: NA; cdr3_length: 13; d_call: NA
cdr3_nt: TGCAGTGCTAGTAAGGACAGCCCAAACACTGAAGCTTTCTTT; cdr3_aa: CSASKDSPNTEAFF; j_call: TRBJ1-1; v_call: TRBV20-1; clone_size: few; cdr3_length: 14; d_call: NA
cdr3_nt: TGCGCCAGCAGCTTACCCCGGGGGGGCCCCACAGATACGCAGTATTTT; cdr3_aa: CASSLPRGGPTDTQYF; j_call: TRBJ2-3; v_call: TRBV5-1; clone_size: NA; cdr3_length: 16; d_call: TRBD2
cdr3_nt: TGTGCCAGCAGCCAGACCGCCGGGTTTAATTCACCCCTCCACTTT; cdr3_aa: CASSQTAGFNSPLHF; j_call: TRBJ1-6; v_call: TRBV7-3; clone_size: NA; cdr3_length: 15; d_call: NA
cdr3_nt: TGTGCCAGCAGCCAAGAGAGCGGGGATAGCGGGGAGCTGTTTTTT; cdr3_aa: CASSQESGDSGELFF; j_call: TRBJ2-2; v_call: TRBV3-1/TRBV3-2; clone_size: NA; cdr3_length: 15; d_call: TRBD2
cdr3_nt: TGTGCCAGCAGCGTAGGTCAAACAGGGGAGGACACTGAAGCTTTCTTT; cdr3_aa: CASSVGQTGEDTEAFF; j_call: TRBJ1-1; v_call: TRBV9; clone_size: NA; cdr3_length: 16; d_call: TRBD1
cdr3_nt: TGTGCCAGTAGTACAATTAGGACAGAGTCCAATCAGCCCCAGCATTTT; cdr3_aa: CASSTIRTESNQPQHF; j_call: TRBJ1-5; v_call: TRBV19; clone_size: NA; cdr3_length: 16; d_call: NA
cdr3_nt: TGTGCCAGCAGTGGATCGGGGTACCAAGAGACCCAGTACTTC; cdr3_aa: CASSGSGYQETQYF; j_call: TRBJ2-5; v_call: TRBV28; clone_size: NA; cdr3_length: 14; d_call: NA
cdr3_nt: TGTGCCAGCAGCCAAGGGCCGACGGGTGTTGGGACTCGGAGGCACGAGCAGTACTTC; cdr3_aa: CASSQGPTGVGTRRHEQYF; j_call: TRBJ2-7; v_call: TRBV14; clone_size: NA; cdr3_length: 19; d_call: NA
cdr3_nt: TGCGCCAGCAGCCAAGATCTCGTACAGGGGGCGACTAAAGCTTTCTTT; cdr3_aa: CASSQDLVQGATKAFF; j_call: TRBJ1-1; v_call: TRBV4-3; clone_size: NA; cdr3_length: 16; d_call: TRBD1
cdr3_nt: TGTGCCAGCAGTGAGCTGGGGACAGGGTGGAACATTCAGTACTTC; cdr3_aa: CASSELGTGWNIQYF; j_call: TRBJ2-4; v_call: TRBV27; clone_size: NA; cdr3_length: 15; d_call: TRBD1
cdr3_nt: TGTGCCAGCAGCACTCGAGGGTACACTGAAGCTTTCTTT; cdr3_aa: CASSTRGYTEAFF; j_call: TRBJ1-1; v_call: TRBV7-9; clone_size: NA; cdr3_length: 13; d_call: NA
cdr3_nt: TGTGCCAGCAGCAGGGGAAATACTGGAAACACCATATATTTT; cdr3_aa: CASSRGNTGNTIYF; j_call: TRBJ1-3; v_call: TRBV5-6; clone_size: NA; cdr3_length: 14; d_call: NA
cdr3_nt: TGTGCCAGCAGCCCCGGCGTGGACAGGGGGAGCGAGCAGTACTTC; cdr3_aa: CASSPGVDRGSEQYF; j_call: TRBJ2-7; v_call: TRBV28; clone_size: NA; cdr3_length: 15; d_call: TRBD1
cdr3_nt: TGTGCCAGCAGCTCCCGGACTAGCGGGGGGTCGAACACCGGGGAGCTGTTTTTT; cdr3_aa: CASSSRTSGGSNTGELFF; j_call: TRBJ2-2; v_call: TRBV7-8; clone_size: once; cdr3_length: 18; d_call: TRBD2
cdr3_nt: TGTGCCAGCAGCTTGGCGGGCTCCAGGAAGGAGACCCAGTACTTC; cdr3_aa: CASSLAGSRKETQYF; j_call: TRBJ2-5; v_call: TRBV11-1; clone_size: NA; cdr3_length: 15; d_call: NA
cdr3_nt: TGTGCCAGCAACCGGCTCGCGGCCTACGAGCAGTACTTC; cdr3_aa: CASNRLAAYEQYF; j_call: TRBJ2-7; v_call: TRBV2; clone_size: NA; cdr3_length: 13; d_call: NA
cdr3_nt: TGCAGTGCTAGTTCAGGAGGGGACACCGGGGAGCTGTTTTTT; cdr3_aa: CSASSGGDTGELFF; j_call: TRBJ2-2; v_call: TRBV20-1; clone_size: NA; cdr3_length: 14; d_call: NA
cdr3_nt: TGTGCCAGCTCACCTTCGGAGGCAACAGGGGGCCTGGCGATCGGTCGTAATTCACCCCTCCACTTT; cdr3_aa: CASSPSEATGGLAIGRNSPLHF; j_call: TRBJ1-6; v_call: TRBV18; clone_size: NA; cdr3_length: 22; d_call: TRBD1